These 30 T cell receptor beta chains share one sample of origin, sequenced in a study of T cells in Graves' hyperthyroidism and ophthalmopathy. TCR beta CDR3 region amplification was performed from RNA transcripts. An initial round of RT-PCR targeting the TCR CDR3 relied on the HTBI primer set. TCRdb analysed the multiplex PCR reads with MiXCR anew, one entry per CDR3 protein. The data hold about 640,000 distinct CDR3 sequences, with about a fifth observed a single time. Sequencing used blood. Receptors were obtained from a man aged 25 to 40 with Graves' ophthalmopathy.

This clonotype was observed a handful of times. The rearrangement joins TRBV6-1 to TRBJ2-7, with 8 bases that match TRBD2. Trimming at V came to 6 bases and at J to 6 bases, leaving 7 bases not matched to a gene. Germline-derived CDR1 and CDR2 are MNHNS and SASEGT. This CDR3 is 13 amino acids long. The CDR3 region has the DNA TGTGCCAGCAGAAAGGGACTAGTCGGCGAGCAGTACTTC. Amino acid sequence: CASRKGLVGEQYF.

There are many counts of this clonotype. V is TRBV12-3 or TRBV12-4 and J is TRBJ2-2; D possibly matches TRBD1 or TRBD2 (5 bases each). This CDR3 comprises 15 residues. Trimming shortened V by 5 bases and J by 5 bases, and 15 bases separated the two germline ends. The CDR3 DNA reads TGTGCCAGCAGTCTGGGACGGACCTCAACCGGGGAGCTGTTTTTT. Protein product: CASSLGRTSTGELFF.

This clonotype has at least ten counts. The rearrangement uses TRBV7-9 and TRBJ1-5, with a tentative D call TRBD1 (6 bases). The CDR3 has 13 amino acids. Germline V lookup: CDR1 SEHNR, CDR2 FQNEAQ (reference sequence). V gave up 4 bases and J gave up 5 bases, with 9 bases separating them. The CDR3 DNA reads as TGTGCCAGCAGCTCTAACAGGGATCAGCCCCAGCATTTT. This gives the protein CASSSNRDQPQHF. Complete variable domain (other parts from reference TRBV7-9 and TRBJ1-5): DTGVSQNPRHKITKRGQNVTFRCDPISEHNRLYWYRQTLGQGPEFLTYFQNEAQLEKSRLLSDRFSAERPKGSFSTLEIQRTEQGDSAMYLCASSSNRDQPQHFGDGTRLSIL.

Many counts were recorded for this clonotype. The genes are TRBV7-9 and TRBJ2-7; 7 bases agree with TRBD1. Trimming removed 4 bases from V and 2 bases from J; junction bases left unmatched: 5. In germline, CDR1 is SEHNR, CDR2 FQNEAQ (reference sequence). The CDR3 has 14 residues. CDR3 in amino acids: CASSSGQQPYEQYF. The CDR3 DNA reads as TGTGCCAGCAGCTCGGGACAGCAACCCTACGAGCAGTACTTC.

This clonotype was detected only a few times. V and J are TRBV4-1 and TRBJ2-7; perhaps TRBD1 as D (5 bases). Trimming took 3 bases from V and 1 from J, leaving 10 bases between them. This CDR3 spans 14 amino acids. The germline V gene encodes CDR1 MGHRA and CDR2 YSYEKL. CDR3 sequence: CASSHPGKSYEQYF. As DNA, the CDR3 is TGCGCCAGCAGCCATCCAGGGAAGTCCTACGAGCAGTACTTC.

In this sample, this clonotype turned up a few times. The CDR3 protein is CASSPYGTGPYEQYF. The CDR3, as DNA: TGTGCCAGCAGTCCCTACGGGACAGGGCCCTACGAGCAGTACTTC. This chain links TRBV6-1 with TRBJ2-7; 9 bases are shared with TRBD1. The CDR3 extends over 15 amino acids. V shed 5 bases, J shed 2 bases, and the junction held 7 bases outside the gene matches. CDR1 is MNHNS and CDR2 is SASEGT in the germline V gene.

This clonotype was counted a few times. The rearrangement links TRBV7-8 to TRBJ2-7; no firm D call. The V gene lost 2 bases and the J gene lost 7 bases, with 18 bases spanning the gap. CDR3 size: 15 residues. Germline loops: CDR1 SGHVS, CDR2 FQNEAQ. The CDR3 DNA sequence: TGTGCCAGCAGCTTACCAAGGCAGGACGTTAGAGAGCAGTACTTC. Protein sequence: CASSLPRQDVREQYF.

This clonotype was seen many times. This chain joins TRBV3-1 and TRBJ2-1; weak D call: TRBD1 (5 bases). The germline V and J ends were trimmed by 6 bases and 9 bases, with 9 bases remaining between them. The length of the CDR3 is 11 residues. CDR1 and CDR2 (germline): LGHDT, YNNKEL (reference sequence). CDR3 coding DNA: TGTGCCAGCAGTCAGGGCGGTGAGCAGTTCTTC. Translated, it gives CASSQGGEQFF.

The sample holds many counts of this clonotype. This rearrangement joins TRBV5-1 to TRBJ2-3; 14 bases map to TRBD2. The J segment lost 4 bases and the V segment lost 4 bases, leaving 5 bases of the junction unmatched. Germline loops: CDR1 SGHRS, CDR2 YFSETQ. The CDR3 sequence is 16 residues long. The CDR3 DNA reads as TGCGCCAGCAGCCTTGGGACTAGCGGGAGACCAGATACGCAGTATTTT. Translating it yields CASSLGTSGRPDTQYF.

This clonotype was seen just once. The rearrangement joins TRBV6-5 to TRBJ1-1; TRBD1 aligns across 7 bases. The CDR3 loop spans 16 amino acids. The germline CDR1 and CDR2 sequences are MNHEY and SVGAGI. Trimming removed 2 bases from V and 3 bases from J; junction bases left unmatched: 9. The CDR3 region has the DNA TGTGCCAGCAGTTACGTGGCAGGGGGTAAGGACACTGAAGCTTTCTTT. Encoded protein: CASSYVAGGKDTEAFF.

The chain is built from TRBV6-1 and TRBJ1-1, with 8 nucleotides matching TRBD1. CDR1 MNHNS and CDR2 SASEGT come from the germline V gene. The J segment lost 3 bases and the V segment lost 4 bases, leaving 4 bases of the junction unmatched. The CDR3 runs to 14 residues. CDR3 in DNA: TGTGCCAGCAGTGCAAACAGGGGGTACACTGAAGCTTTCTTT. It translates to CASSANRGYTEAFF.

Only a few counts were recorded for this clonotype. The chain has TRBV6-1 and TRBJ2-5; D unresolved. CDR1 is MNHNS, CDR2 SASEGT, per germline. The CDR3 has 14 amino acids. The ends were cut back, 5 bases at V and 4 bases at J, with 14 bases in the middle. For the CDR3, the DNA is TGTGCCAGCAGTAATAGTCAGACCGGAGAGACCCAGTACTTC. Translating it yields CASSNSQTGETQYF.

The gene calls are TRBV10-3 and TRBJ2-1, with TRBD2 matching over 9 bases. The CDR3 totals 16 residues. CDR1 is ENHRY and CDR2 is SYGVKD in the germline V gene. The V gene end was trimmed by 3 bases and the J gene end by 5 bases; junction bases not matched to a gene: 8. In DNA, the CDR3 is TGTGCCATCAGTGAATCCCTAGCGGGATTTAACAATGAGCAGTTCTTC. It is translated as CAISESLAGFNNEQFF.

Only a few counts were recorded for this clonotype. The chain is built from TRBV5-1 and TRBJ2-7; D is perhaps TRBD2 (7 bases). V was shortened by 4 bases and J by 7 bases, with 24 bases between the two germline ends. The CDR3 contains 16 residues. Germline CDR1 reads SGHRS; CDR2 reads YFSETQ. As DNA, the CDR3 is TGCGCCAGCAGCCCTCTTGCCGGAGACAGGCGGGGGGAGCAGTACTTC. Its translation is CASSPLAGDRRGEQYF. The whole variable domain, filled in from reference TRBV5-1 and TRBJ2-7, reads KAGVTQTPRYLIKTRGQQVTLSCSPISGHRSVSWYQQTPGQGLQFLFEYFSETQRNKGNFPGRFSGRQFSNSRSEMNVSTLELGDSALYLCASSPLAGDRRGEQYFGPGTRLTVT.

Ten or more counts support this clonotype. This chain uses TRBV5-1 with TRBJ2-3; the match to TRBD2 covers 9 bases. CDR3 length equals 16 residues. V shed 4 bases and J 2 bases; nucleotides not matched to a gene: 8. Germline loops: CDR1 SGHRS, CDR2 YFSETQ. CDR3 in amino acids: CASSREASGVTDTQYF. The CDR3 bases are TGCGCCAGCAGCAGGGAGGCTAGCGGGGTCACAGATACGCAGTATTTT. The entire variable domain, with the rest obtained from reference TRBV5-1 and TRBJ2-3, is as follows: KAGVTQTPRYLIKTRGQQVTLSCSPISGHRSVSWYQQTPGQGLQFLFEYFSETQRNKGNFPGRFSGRQFSNSRSEMNVSTLELGDSALYLCASSREASGVTDTQYFGPGTRLTVL.

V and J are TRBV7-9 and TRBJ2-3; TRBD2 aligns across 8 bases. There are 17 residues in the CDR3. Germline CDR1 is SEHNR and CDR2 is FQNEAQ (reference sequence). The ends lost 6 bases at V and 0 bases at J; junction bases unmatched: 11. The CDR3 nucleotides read TGTGCCAGCAGGGACGTTACTAGCGGACCAAGCACAGATACGCAGTATTTT. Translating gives CASRDVTSGPSTDTQYF.

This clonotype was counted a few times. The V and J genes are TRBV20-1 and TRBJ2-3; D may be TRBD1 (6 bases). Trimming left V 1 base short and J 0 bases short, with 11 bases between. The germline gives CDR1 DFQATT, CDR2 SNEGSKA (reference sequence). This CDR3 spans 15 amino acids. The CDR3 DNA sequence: TGCAGTGCTAGAGTAGGGGGATCTAGCACAGATACGCAGTATTTT. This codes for CSARVGGSSTDTQYF.

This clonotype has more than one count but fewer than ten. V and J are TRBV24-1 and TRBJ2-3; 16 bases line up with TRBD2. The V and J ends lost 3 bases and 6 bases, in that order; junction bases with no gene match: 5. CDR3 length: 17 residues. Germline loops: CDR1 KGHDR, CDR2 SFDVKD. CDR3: CATSDKLGLAGGDTQYF. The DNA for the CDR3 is TGTGCCACCAGTGATAAACTGGGACTAGCGGGAGGGGATACGCAGTATTTT.

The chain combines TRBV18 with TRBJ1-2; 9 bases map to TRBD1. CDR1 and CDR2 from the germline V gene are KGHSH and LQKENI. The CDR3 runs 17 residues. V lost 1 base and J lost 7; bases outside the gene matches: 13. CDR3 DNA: TGTGCCAGCTCACCACTGGTCGGTCCGGGACAGGGCGGTGGCTACACCTTC. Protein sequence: CASSPLVGPGQGGGYTF.

CDR3 DNA sequence: TGCGCCAGCAGCCAAGATTGGCTAGACGGTGATACGCAGTATTTT. Its translation is CASSQDWLDGDTQYF. V usage is TRBV4-3 and J usage is TRBJ2-3; D gene ambiguous. V shed 0 bases and J shed 6 bases, with 13 bases lying between them. Germline CDR1 and CDR2: LGHNA and YSLEER. The CDR3 covers 15 residues.

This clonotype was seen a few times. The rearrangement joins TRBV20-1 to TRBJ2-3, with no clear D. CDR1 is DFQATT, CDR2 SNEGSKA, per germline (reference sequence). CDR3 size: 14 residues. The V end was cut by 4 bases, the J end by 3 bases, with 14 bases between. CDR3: CSAKMLVGTDTQYF. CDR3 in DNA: TGCAGTGCTAAGATGCTAGTTGGGACAGATACGCAGTATTTT.

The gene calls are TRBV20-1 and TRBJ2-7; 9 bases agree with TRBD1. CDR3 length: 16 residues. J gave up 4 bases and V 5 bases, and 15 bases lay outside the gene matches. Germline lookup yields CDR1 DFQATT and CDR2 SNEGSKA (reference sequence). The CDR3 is CSAPRSDRGPNYEQYF. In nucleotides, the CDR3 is TGCAGTGCTCCGAGGTCGGACAGGGGTCCTAATTACGAGCAGTACTTC.

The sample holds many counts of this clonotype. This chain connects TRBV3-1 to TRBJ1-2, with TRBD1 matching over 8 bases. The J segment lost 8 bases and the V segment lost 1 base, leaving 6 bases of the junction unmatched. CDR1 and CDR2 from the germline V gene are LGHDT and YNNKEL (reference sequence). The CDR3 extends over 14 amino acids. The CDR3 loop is CASSQALRGLGYTF. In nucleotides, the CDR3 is TGTGCCAGCAGCCAAGCCCTCAGGGGGCTGGGCTACACCTTC.

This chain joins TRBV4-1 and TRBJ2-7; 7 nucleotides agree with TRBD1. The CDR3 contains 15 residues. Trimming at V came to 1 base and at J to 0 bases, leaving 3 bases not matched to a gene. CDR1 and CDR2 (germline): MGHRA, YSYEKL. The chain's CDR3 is CASSQAGGLSYEQYF. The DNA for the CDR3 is TGCGCCAGCAGCCAAGCAGGGGGTCTCTCCTACGAGCAGTACTTC.

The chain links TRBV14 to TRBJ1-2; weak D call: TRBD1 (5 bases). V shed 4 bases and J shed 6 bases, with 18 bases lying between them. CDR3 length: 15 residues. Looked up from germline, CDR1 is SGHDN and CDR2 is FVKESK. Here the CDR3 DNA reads TGTGCCAGCAGCCGCCTTTTGGGGGGGACCGATGGCTACACCTTC. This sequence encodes CASSRLLGGTDGYTF.

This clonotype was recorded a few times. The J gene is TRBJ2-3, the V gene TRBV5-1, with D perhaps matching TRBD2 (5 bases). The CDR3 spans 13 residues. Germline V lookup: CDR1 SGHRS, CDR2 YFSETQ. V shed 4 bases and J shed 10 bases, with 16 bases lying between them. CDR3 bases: TGCGCCAGCAGCCTTAGAGAGGGTGATGCGCAGTATTTT. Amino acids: CASSLREGDAQYF.

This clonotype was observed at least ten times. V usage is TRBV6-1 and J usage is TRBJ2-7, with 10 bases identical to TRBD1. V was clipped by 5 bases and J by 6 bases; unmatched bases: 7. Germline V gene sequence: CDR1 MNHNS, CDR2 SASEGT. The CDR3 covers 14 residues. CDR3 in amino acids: CASSYGTGVFEQYF. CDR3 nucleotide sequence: TGTGCCAGCAGTTATGGGACAGGGGTCTTCGAGCAGTACTTC.

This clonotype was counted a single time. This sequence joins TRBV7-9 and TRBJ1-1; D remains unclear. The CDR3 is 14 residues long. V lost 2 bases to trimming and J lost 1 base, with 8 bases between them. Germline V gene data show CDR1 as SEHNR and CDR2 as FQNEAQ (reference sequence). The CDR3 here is CASSLITENTEAFF. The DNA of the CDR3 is TGTGCCAGCAGCTTAATCACAGAGAACACTGAAGCTTTCTTT.

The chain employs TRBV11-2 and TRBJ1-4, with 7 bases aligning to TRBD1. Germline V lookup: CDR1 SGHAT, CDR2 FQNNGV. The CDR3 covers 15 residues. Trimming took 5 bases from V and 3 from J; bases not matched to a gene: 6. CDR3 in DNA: TGTGCCAGCAGCCCGCGGACAGGATCTAATGAAAAACTGTTTTTT. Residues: CASSPRTGSNEKLFF.

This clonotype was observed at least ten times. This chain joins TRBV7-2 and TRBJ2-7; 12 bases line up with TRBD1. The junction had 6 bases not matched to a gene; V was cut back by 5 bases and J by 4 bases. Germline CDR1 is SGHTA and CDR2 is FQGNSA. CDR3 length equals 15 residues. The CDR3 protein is CASSPRDRGRYEQYF. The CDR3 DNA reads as TGTGCCAGCAGCCCCCGGGACAGGGGGCGATACGAGCAGTACTTC.